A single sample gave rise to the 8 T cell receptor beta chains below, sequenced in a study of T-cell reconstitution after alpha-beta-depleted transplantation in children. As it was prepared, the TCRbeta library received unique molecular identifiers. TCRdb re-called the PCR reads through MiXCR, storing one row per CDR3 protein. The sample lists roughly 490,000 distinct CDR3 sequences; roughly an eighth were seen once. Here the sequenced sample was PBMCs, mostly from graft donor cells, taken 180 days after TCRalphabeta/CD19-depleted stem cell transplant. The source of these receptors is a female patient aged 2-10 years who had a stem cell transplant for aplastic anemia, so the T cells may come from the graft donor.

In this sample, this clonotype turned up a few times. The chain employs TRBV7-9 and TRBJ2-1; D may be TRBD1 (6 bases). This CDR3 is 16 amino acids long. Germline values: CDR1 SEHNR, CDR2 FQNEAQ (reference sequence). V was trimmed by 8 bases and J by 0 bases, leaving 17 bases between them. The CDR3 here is CASSKVGRGSYNEQFF. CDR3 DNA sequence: TGTGCCAGCTCAAAGGTTGGCAGGGGCTCCTACAATGAGCAGTTCTTC.

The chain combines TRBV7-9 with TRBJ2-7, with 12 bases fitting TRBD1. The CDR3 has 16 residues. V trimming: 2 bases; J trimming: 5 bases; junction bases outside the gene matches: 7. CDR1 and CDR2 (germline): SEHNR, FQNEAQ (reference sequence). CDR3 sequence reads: CASSLKGTGGMNEQYF. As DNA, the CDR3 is TGTGCCAGCAGCTTAAAAGGGACAGGGGGCATGAACGAGCAGTACTTC.

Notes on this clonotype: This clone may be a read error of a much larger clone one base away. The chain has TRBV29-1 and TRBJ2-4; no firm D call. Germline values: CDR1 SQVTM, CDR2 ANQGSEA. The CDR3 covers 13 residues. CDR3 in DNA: TGCAGCGTTTTAGAACCAGCCAAAAACAGTCAGTACTTC. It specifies CSVLEPAKNSQYF.

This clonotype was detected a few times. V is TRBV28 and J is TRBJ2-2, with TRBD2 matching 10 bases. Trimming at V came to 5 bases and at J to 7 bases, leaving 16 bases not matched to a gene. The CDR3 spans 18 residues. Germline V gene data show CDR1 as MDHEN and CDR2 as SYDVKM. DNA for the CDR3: TGTGCCAGCAGTCCCTTTTGGTCATTAGCGGGAGGTGGCGGGGAGCTGTTTTTT. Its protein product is CASSPFWSLAGGGGELFF.

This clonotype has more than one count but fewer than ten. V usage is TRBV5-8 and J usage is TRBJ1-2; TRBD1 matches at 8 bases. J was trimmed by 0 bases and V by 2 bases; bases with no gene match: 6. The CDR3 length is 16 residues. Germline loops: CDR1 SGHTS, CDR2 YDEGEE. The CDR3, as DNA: TGTGCCAGCAGCTTTGGGGACAGGAGAGCTAACTATGGCTACACCTTC. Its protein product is CASSFGDRRANYGYTF. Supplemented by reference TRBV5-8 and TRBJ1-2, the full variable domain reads EAGVTQSPTHLIKTRGQQATLRCSPISGHTSVYWYQQALGLGLQFLLWYDEGEERNRGNFPPRFSGRQFPNYSSELNVNALELEDSALYLCASSFGDRRANYGYTFGSGTRLTVV.

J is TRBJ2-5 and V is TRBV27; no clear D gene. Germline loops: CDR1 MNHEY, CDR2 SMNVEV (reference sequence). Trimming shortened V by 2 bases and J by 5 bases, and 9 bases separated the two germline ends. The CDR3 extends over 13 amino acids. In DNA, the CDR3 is TGTGCCAGCAGTTTAGGGCTCTGGGAGACCCAGTACTTC. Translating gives CASSLGLWETQYF.

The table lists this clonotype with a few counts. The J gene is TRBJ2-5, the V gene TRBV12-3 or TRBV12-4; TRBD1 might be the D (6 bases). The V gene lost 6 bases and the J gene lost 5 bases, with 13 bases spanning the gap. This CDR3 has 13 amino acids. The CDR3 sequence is CASRTGQTETQYF. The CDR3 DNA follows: TGTGCCAGCAGGACTGGACAGACCGAGACCCAGTACTTC.

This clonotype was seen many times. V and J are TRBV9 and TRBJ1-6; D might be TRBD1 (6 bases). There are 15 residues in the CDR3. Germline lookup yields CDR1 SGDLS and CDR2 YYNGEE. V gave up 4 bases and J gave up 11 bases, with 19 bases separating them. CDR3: CASSRVGAPGPPLHF. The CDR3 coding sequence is TGTGCCAGCAGCCGGGTGGGGGCCCCAGGGCCACCCCTCCACTTT. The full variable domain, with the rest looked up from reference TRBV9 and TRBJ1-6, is DSGVTQTPKHLITATGQRVTLRCSPRSGDLSVYWYQQSLDQGLQFLIQYYNGEERAKGNILERFSAQQFPDLHSELNLSSLELGDSALYFCASSRVGAPGPPLHFGNGTRLTVT.